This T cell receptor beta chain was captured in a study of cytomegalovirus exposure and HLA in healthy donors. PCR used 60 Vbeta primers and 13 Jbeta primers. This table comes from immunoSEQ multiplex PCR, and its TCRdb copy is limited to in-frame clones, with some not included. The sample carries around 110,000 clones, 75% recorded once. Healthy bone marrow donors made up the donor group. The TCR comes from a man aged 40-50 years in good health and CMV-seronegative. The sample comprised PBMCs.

The DNA of the CDR3 is TGCGCCAGCAGCACCCAGGGTTACGAGCAGTACTTC. It encodes CASSTQGYEQYF. The rearrangement uses TRBV5-1 and TRBJ2-7; D might be TRBD1 (5 bases). With 4 bases removed from V and 4 bases from J, the gap between germline ends came to 9 bases. The CDR3 totals 12 residues. Germline lookup yields CDR1 SGHRS and CDR2 YFSETQ.